This entry lists 18 T cell receptor beta chains sequenced from one sample in a study of type 1 regulatory T cells. Their cognate antigens are unknown. TCRdb recomputed calls from the reads with MiXCR, one row per CDR3 protein. The sample has about 62,000 distinct CDR3 sequences, approximately 60% seen once. The specimen was cultured non-Tr1 T cells, either the whole culture or a sorted T cell fraction (not recorded which). The receptors stem from a human donor in good health.

The chain combines TRBV5-4 with TRBJ2-3, with TRBD1 identical over 10 bases. This CDR3 comprises 21 residues. The germline gives CDR1 SGHNT, CDR2 YYREEE (reference sequence). With 1 base clipped from V and 0 bases from J, the junction kept 17 bases outside the gene matches. The CDR3 DNA is TGTGCCAGCAGCTTGAAAAGGGGACAGGGGAGGATAAACCTGAGCACAGATACGCAGTATTTT. This translates into CASSLKRGQGRINLSTDTQYF.

The chain is built from TRBV3-1 and TRBJ2-1; D tentatively fits TRBD1 or TRBD2 (5 bases each). The CDR3 spans 19 residues. Germline V gene data show CDR1 as LGHDT and CDR2 as YNNKEL (reference sequence). V dropped 5 bases and J dropped 0 bases, with 23 bases sitting between them. CDR3 sequence reads: CASSSRLGRRGSSYNEQFF. CDR3 bases: TGTGCCAGCAGCTCCCGCCTGGGGAGAAGGGGAAGCTCCTACAATGAGCAGTTCTTC.

The genes are TRBV6-1 and TRBJ2-1; the match to TRBD2 covers 10 bases. V dropped 3 bases and J dropped 10; count of bases not matched to a gene: 15. Germline V lookup: CDR1 MNHNS, CDR2 SASEGT. The CDR3 runs 17 residues. CDR3 DNA: TGTGCCAGCAGTGACCCTGGCACTAGCGGGATAACCCGGGAGCAGTTCTTC. Protein: CASSDPGTSGITREQFF.

This clonotype was observed a handful of times. This sequence joins TRBV6-6 and TRBJ1-2; tentative D call: TRBD1 (6 bases). Germline lookup yields CDR1 MNHNY and CDR2 SVGAGI (reference sequence). The length of the CDR3 is 13 residues. With 6 bases removed from V and 2 bases from J, the gap between germline ends came to 10 bases. The CDR3 is CASSTQGNYGYTF. The CDR3 bases are TGTGCCAGCAGCACCCAGGGGAACTATGGCTACACCTTC.

The chain uses TRBV6-2 or TRBV6-3 and TRBJ2-7; TRBD2 matches 13 bases. The CDR3 has 16 amino acids. CDR1 and CDR2 (germline): MNHEY, SVGEGT. V trimming: 4 bases; J trimming: 5 bases; junction bases outside the gene matches: 8. The CDR3 here is CASSSPGLAGYNEQYF. DNA for the CDR3: TGTGCCAGCAGTTCCCCGGGACTAGCGGGATACAACGAGCAGTACTTC.

The DNA for the CDR3 is TGCAGTGTTCCCAGGGACCCTAACTATGGCTACACCTTC. Protein product: CSVPRDPNYGYTF. The V gene is TRBV20-1, the J gene TRBJ1-2; perhaps TRBD1 as D (5 bases). Trimming shortened V by 7 bases and J by 0 bases, and 12 bases separated the two germline ends. Germline CDR1 and CDR2: DFQATT and SNEGSKA (reference sequence). The CDR3 has 13 amino acids.

This chain uses TRBV19 with TRBJ1-4, with a weak D call TRBD1 (5 bases). Germline CDR1 and CDR2: LNHDA and SQIVND (reference sequence). The length of the CDR3 is 15 residues. Between the trimmed V and J ends, which lost 5 bases and 4 bases, there was a span of 14 bases. The CDR3 sequence: CASSPLRGFNEKLFF. As DNA, the CDR3 is TGTGCCAGTAGTCCCCTCCGGGGCTTTAATGAAAAACTGTTTTTT. The full variable domain, its missing parts supplied by reference TRBV19 and TRBJ1-4, is DGGITQSPKYLFRKEGQNVTLSCEQNLNHDAMYWYRQDPGQGLRLIYYSQIVNDFQKGDIAEGYSVSREKKESFPLTVTSAQKNPTAFYLCASSPLRGFNEKLFFGSGTQLSVL.

The table lists this clonotype with a count of one. V is TRBV6-5 and J is TRBJ1-5, with a possible D match to TRBD1 (5 bases). Trimming took off 2 bases at V and 4 bases at J, with 9 bases between the two ends. CDR3 length equals 14 residues. Germline V lookup: CDR1 MNHEY, CDR2 SVGAGI. The CDR3 DNA is TGTGCCAGCAGTTACAAGGCAGGGAATCAGCCCCAGCATTTT. Protein: CASSYKAGNQPQHF.

The J gene is TRBJ1-6, the V gene TRBV5-1; unclear D gene. The CDR3 totals 14 residues. Germline V gene sequence: CDR1 SGHRS, CDR2 YFSETQ. V lost 0 bases to trimming and J lost 8 bases, with 9 bases between them. CDR3 sequence reads: CASSLDSRDSPLHF. CDR3 DNA sequence: TGCGCCAGCAGCTTGGACAGCCGCGATTCACCCCTCCACTTT.

The chain joins TRBV7-9 to TRBJ2-7; no definite D call. CDR3 length equals 12 residues. Trimming shortened V by 2 bases and J by 4 bases, and 6 bases separated the two germline ends. Germline V gene lookup returns CDR1 SEHNR and CDR2 FQNEAQ (reference sequence). The CDR3: CASSLTEYEQYF. As DNA, the CDR3 is TGTGCCAGCAGCTTAACAGAGTACGAGCAGTACTTC. Drawing the rest from reference TRBV7-9 and TRBJ2-7, the complete variable domain is DTGVSQNPRHKITKRGQNVTFRCDPISEHNRLYWYRQTLGQGPEFLTYFQNEAQLEKSRLLSDRFSAERPKGSFSTLEIQRTEQGDSAMYLCASSLTEYEQYFGPGTRLTVT.

The chain uses TRBV5-1 and TRBJ1-1; no reliable D call. The CDR3 has 15 residues. Germline assignment: CDR1 SGHRS and CDR2 YFSETQ. The ends were cut back, 5 bases at V and 0 bases at J, with 14 bases in the middle. As DNA, the CDR3 is TGCGCCAGCAGGCGTGACGCCACGCTGAACACTGAAGCTTTCTTT. Amino acid sequence: CASRRDATLNTEAFF. The entire variable domain, with the rest obtained from reference TRBV5-1 and TRBJ1-1, is as follows: KAGVTQTPRYLIKTRGQQVTLSCSPISGHRSVSWYQQTPGQGLQFLFEYFSETQRNKGNFPGRFSGRQFSNSRSEMNVSTLELGDSALYLCASRRDATLNTEAFFGQGTRLTVV.

The chain couples TRBV20-1 to TRBJ2-3; 9 bases fit TRBD2. Trimming cost V 4 bases and J 4 bases; bases outside gene matches: 3. The V gene's germline CDR1 is DFQATT and CDR2 SNEGSKA (reference sequence). The CDR3 runs to 13 residues. The CDR3 nucleotides read TGCAGTGCTATTCCTAGCGGGGCAGATACGCAGTATTTT. Translated: CSAIPSGADTQYF.

The chain couples TRBV5-8 to TRBJ2-5; 8 bases are a match to TRBD2. The CDR3 is 14 amino acids. V lost 4 bases, J lost 4 bases, and 6 bases stayed unmatched. Germline V lookup: CDR1 SGHTS, CDR2 YDEGEE. The CDR3 DNA reads as TGTGCCAGCAGCAATCCGGGGGGGCGAGAGACCCAGTACTTC. It encodes CASSNPGGRETQYF.

The chain links TRBV7-2 to TRBJ2-3; a weak D match, TRBD1 (5 bases). This CDR3 region has 14 residues. Germline assignment: CDR1 SGHTA and CDR2 FQGNSA. Trimming took 0 bases from V and 5 from J, leaving 9 bases between them. The CDR3 DNA sequence: TGTGCCAGCAGCTTAGCAGGGGCGCAAGATACGCAGTATTTT. This translates into CASSLAGAQDTQYF.

With regard to this clonotype: One end of the junction varies from germline; a read error may be responsible. Written as DNA, the CDR3 is TGCGCCAGCAGCCAAGCGGGACAGGGGGCTGCTAACTATGGCTACACCTTC. This codes for CASSQAGQGAANYGYTF. The chain recombines TRBV4-2 with TRBJ1-2, with TRBD1 identical over 12 bases. CDR1 is LGHNA and CDR2 is YNFKEQ in the germline V gene. There are 17 residues in the CDR3.

This chain links TRBV18 with TRBJ2-5; 8 bases line up with TRBD2. The CDR3 totals 15 residues. The ends lost 2 bases at V and 7 bases at J; junction bases unmatched: 9. Germline V gene sequence: CDR1 KGHSH, CDR2 LQKENI. The CDR3 reads CASSPSASGLATQYF. The CDR3, as DNA: TGTGCCAGCTCACCATCGGCTAGCGGGCTTGCGACCCAGTACTTC.

This clonotype qualifies as medium-sized (0.01 to 0.1%). The CDR3 loop is CASSQDDRAGTEAFF. In DNA form, the CDR3 reads TGCGCCAGCAGCCAGGATGACAGGGCGGGTACTGAAGCTTTCTTT. The J gene is TRBJ1-1, the V gene TRBV4-1; 7 bases align to TRBD1. In germline, CDR1 is MGHRA, CDR2 YSYEKL. The CDR3 extends over 15 amino acids. The ends lost 3 bases at V and 5 bases at J; junction bases unmatched: 9.

The V call is TRBV5-4, the J call TRBJ2-7, with unresolved D. Trimming cost V 4 bases and J 2 bases, with 10 bases left between them. This CDR3 comprises 13 residues. Per the germline V gene, CDR1 is SGHNT and CDR2 is YYREEE (reference sequence). The CDR3 nucleotides read TGTGCCAGCAGCCCTGGCCCGACCTACGAGCAGTACTTC. This sequence encodes CASSPGPTYEQYF.